This T cell receptor (beta chain) was identified in a study of cytomegalovirus exposure and HLA in healthy donors. Study-wide results and caveats: Whilst most TCR sequences proved rare, a subset of public TCRs occurred across many donors. About 87% or about 30% of the time was how often most TCR beta V segments were productive, according to an earlier analysis.

With respect to this clone: Its cognate antigen is unknown.

Amplification used 60 Vbeta primers and 13 Jbeta primers. Only in-frame clones appear in the TCRdb table, and some are missing; sequencing was by immunoSEQ multiplex PCR. The sample includes around 120,000 clones, around 62% of them seen just once. The V end was cut by 0 bases, the J end by 5 bases, with 11 bases between. The CDR3 has 15 amino acids. Germline CDR1 and CDR2: SGHTS and YDEGEE. This TCR was recovered from a middle-aged woman in good health and CMV-seropositive. J is TRBJ1-4 and V is TRBV5-8, with TRBD1 as a possible D gene (5 bases). Material for sequencing was PBMCs. In DNA form, the CDR3 reads TGTGCCAGCAGCTTGGATGGAGGGGCAAATGAAAAACTGTTTTTT. It encodes CASSLDGGANEKLFF.